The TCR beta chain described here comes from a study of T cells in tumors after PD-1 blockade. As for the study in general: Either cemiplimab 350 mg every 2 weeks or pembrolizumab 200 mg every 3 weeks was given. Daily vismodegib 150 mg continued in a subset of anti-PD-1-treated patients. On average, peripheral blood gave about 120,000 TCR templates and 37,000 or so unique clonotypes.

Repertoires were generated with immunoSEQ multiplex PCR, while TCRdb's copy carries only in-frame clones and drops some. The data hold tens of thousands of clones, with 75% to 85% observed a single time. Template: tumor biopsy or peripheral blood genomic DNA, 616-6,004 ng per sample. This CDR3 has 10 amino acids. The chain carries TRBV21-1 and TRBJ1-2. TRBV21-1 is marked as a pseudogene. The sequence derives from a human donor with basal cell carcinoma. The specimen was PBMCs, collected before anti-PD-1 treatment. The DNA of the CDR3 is TGTGCCAGCAGGGTTGGGGGCTACACCTTC. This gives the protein CASRVGGYTF.